One T cell receptor (beta chain) is described in this entry. As yet, its antigen is unknown. HIV-negative, healthy adults without recent acute infections or vaccinations were the donors. Among the donors, all were Caucasian adults who lived in Nashville, Tennessee. This specimen belongs to a study of shared clonotypes between healthy human individuals. Study-wide results and caveats: Generation probability values for non-shared clonotypes were lower than those for clonotypes shared by all four donors. Rarefaction indicated that sorted-subset sequencing remained incomplete although depth was large.

The CDR3 runs to 18 residues. CDR1 is SGHVS, CDR2 FQNEAQ, per germline. V lost 5 bases to trimming and J lost 5 bases, with 24 bases between them. Generated by immunoSEQ multiplex PCR, the TCRdb table keeps only in-frame clones and is missing some. Seen here are some 1.5 million clones, 95% to 99% observed once, and the top ten hold around 0.45%. Input material: naive CD4+ T cells sorted from blood. Described subset: CD45RA+ positively selected. The receptor comes from a man in his thirties or forties in good health. The V gene is TRBV7-8, the J gene TRBJ1-4; D is perhaps TRBD1 (5 bases). The CDR3 sequence: CASSPGLRSRGVNEKLFF. DNA for the CDR3: TGTGCCAGCAGCCCCGGCCTACGATCTAGGGGCGTAAATGAAAAACTGTTTTTT.